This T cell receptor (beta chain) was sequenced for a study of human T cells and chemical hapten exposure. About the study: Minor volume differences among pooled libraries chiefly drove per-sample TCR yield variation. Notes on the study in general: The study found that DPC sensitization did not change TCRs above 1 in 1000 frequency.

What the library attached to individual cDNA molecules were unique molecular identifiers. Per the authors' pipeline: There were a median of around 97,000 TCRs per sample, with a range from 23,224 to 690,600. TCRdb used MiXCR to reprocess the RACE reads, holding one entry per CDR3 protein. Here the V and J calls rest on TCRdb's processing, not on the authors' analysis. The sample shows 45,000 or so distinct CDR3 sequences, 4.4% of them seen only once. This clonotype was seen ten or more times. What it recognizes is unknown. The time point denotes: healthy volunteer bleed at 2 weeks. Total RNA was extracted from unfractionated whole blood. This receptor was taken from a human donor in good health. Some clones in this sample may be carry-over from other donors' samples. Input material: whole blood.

CDR3 sequence: CASSLSESSYNEQFF. For the CDR3, the DNA is TGTGCCAGCAGTTTATCCGAGAGCTCCTACAATGAGCAGTTCTTC. The chain joins TRBV28 to TRBJ2-1; D not resolved. V lost 1 base and J lost 0, with 7 bases in between. The CDR3 extends over 15 amino acids. Germline CDR1 MDHEN, CDR2 SYDVKM.